This TCR beta chain was found in a study of T cells after posttransplantation cyclophosphamide. CDR3 length: 12 amino acids. Looked up from germline, CDR1 is SGHRS and CDR2 is YFSETQ. With 1 base removed from V and 7 bases from J, the gap between germline ends came to 6 bases. Treatment was busulfan-fludarabine conditioning, a marrow graft, and cyclophosphamide on days +3 and +4. Broader study findings: Recipient CMV seropositivity and CMV reactivation strongly tracked TRB clonality. Donor-recipient repertoire similarity was low at 1-2 months, rising over year one. TRB overlap between skin or GI tissue T cells and blood was limited.

This clone was detected many times. Its matching antigen is unknown. TCRdb's table, derived via immunoSEQ multiplex PCR, lists solely in-frame clones and lacks some. This sample comprises over 1,500 clones, none seen once only. The material sequenced was PBMCs, taken 32 days after allogeneic stem cell transplant with posttransplant cyclophosphamide. The sequence came from a female patient in her forties who received an allogeneic stem cell transplant from a related donor, was CMV-positive, and had no GVHD. The graft donor may account for some of the T cells. The chain uses TRBV5-1 and TRBJ2-1; the D is unclear. In DNA form, the CDR3 reads TGCGCCAGCAGCTTGCTCCGTAATGAGCAGTTCTTC. Translated: CASSLLRNEQFF.